Following are 17 T cell receptor beta chains from one sample sequenced in a study of blood T cell repertoires in COVID-19 (dated by TCRdb to about 2020). Receptor libraries were prepared by the immunoSEQ multiplex PCR assay. The source is immuneACCESS, and TCRdb retained only in-frame sequences with V and J called. Part of the clones is not carried over; for the studies checked, unresolved V genes explain less than half of this, and the remainder is unexplained. This sample holds approximately 200,000 clones; 65% to 85% were observed only once. Approximately 3% of the sample goes to the ten largest clones. The sample was PBMCs or T cells enriched from blood (not recorded which). The source of these receptors is a woman younger than 45 who had recovered from COVID-19.

This clone appeared a few times. The chain is built from TRBV18 and TRBJ2-1; 9 nucleotides match TRBD1. CDR3 length: 15 residues. CDR1 is KGHSH and CDR2 is LQKENI in the germline V gene. J gave up 7 bases and V 4 bases, and 8 bases lay outside the gene matches. CDR3 coding DNA: TGTGCCAGCTCACAATTCGGGACAGGGAGAAATGAGCAGTTCTTC. Its translation: CASSQFGTGRNEQFF. The variable domain in full, completed from reference TRBV18 and TRBJ2-1, reads NAGVMQNPRHLVRRRGQEARLRCSPMKGHSHVYWYRQLPEEGLKFMVYLQKENIIDESGMPKERFSAEFPKEGPSILRIQQVVRGDSAAYFCASSQFGTGRNEQFFGPGTRLTVL.

The chain recombines TRBV5-1 with TRBJ2-2, with 10 bases fitting TRBD2. The CDR3 extends over 16 amino acids. CDR1 SGHRS and CDR2 YFSETQ come from the germline V gene. The ends lost 0 bases at V and 3 bases at J; junction bases unmatched: 2. The CDR3: CASSLASGRDTGELFF. Written as DNA, the CDR3 is TGCGCCAGCAGCTTGGCTAGCGGGAGAGACACCGGGGAGCTGTTTTTT. Filled out from reference TRBV5-1 and TRBJ2-2, the complete variable domain reads KAGVTQTPRYLIKTRGQQVTLSCSPISGHRSVSWYQQTPGQGLQFLFEYFSETQRNKGNFPGRFSGRQFSNSRSEMNVSTLELGDSALYLCASSLASGRDTGELFFGEGSRLTVL.

The V call is TRBV14, the J call TRBJ2-7, with TRBD1 matching over 7 bases. Germline CDR1 SGHDN, CDR2 FVKESK. This CDR3 has 13 residues. Germline trimming cut 4 bases from V and 4 bases from J; bases unmatched to any gene: 4. DNA of the CDR3: TGTGCCAGCAGCCGACAGGGAGTGTACGAGCAGTACTTC. This codes for CASSRQGVYEQYF.

The J gene is TRBJ2-1, the V gene TRBV5-1; 10 positions match TRBD2. Germline CDR1 and CDR2: SGHRS and YFSETQ. Losses at the gene ends were 4 bases for V and 4 bases for J; bases not matched to a gene: 5. This CDR3 region has 15 residues. The CDR3, as DNA: TGCGCCAGCAGCCATAGCGGGGGGCCATACAATGAGCAGTTCTTC. Amino acids: CASSHSGGPYNEQFF.

The chain joins TRBV6-2 or TRBV6-3 to TRBJ2-4; possible D gene TRBD2, 5 bases. Trimming left V 5 bases short and J 6 bases short, with 20 bases between. Germline V gene lookup returns CDR1 MNHEY and CDR2 SVGEGT. CDR3 length: 16 residues. DNA of the CDR3: TGTGCCAGCAGTGTATTAGCGCTGGTTTGGGGAAACATTCAGTACTTC. Translating it yields CASSVLALVWGNIQYF.

The chain carries TRBV5-6 and TRBJ2-1, with D possibly being TRBD1 (5 bases). This CDR3 spans 14 amino acids. Germline CDR1 and CDR2: SGHDT and YYEEEE. V was pared by 4 bases and J by 6 bases, with 14 bases between. The DNA of the CDR3 is TGTGCCAGCAGCAGGACAAGCCCGGGCAATGAGCAGTTCTTC. Protein product: CASSRTSPGNEQFF.

The J gene is TRBJ2-1, the V gene TRBV10-2, with 10 positions matching TRBD2. After removal of 5 bases from V and 5 bases from J, the junction contained 9 bases not matched to a gene. Germline V gives CDR1 WSHSY, CDR2 SAAADI. There are 16 residues in the CDR3. CDR3: CASSLSLAGANNEQFF. The CDR3 DNA follows: TGCGCCAGCAGTCTTTCCCTAGCGGGGGCAAACAATGAGCAGTTCTTC.

The V call is TRBV19, the J call TRBJ1-1, with D possibly being TRBD1 (6 bases). Trimming took 7 bases from V and 0 from J, leaving 18 bases between them. This CDR3 comprises 16 residues. Germline CDR1 and CDR2: LNHDA and SQIVND (reference sequence). As DNA, the CDR3 is TGTGCCAGTACCTTCAAGGGACCAGGGGTGAACACTGAAGCTTTCTTT. Its translation: CASTFKGPGVNTEAFF.

The chain uses TRBV5-8 and TRBJ2-3; 7 nucleotides line up with TRBD2. J was trimmed by 6 bases and V by 3 bases; bases with no gene match: 10. This CDR3 has 15 residues. Germline V gives CDR1 SGHTS, CDR2 YDEGEE. The CDR3: CASSSGTTNLDTQYF. The CDR3 coding sequence is TGTGCCAGCAGCTCCGGGACTACTAATTTGGATACGCAGTATTTT.

The chain combines TRBV7-8 with TRBJ1-1, with unresolved D. The germline V and J ends were trimmed by 1 base and 5 bases, with 11 bases remaining between them. CDR3 length: 14 residues. The germline V gene has CDR1 SGHVS and CDR2 FQNEAQ. CDR3 in DNA: TGTGCCAGCAGCTTAGGGTCGGGGATGACTGAAGCTTTCTTT. Translating it yields CASSLGSGMTEAFF.

The J gene is TRBJ1-1, the V gene TRBV18, with no clear D. This CDR3 is 15 amino acids long. V lost 2 bases to trimming and J lost 1 base, with 11 bases between them. Per the germline V gene, CDR1 is KGHSH and CDR2 is LQKENI. CDR3: CASSPTPQANTEAFF. The CDR3, as DNA: TGTGCCAGCTCACCAACCCCTCAGGCGAACACTGAAGCTTTCTTT.

The CDR3 DNA is TGTGCCAGTAGTATAGCCTGGACAGGTTCGAACACTGAAGCTTTCTTT. Encoded protein: CASSIAWTGSNTEAFF. The V gene is TRBV19, the J gene TRBJ1-1, with 7 positions matching TRBD1. CDR1 is LNHDA, CDR2 SQIVND, per germline (reference sequence). This CDR3 has 16 residues. The V and J ends lost 1 base and 1 base, in that order; junction bases with no gene match: 6.

This clone was seen more than once but under ten times. Other nucleotide sequences from this sample produce the same CDR3. J is TRBJ1-5 and V is TRBV4-1; tentatively, D is TRBD1 (5 bases). Trimming stripped 4 bases from V and 3 bases from J, with 10 bases between. The CDR3 is 14 amino acids. Germline lookup yields CDR1 MGHRA and CDR2 YSYEKL. The chain's CDR3 is CASSPEGDNQPQHF. For the CDR3, the DNA is TGCGCCAGCAGCCCGGAAGGGGACAATCAGCCCCAGCATTTT.

The chain has TRBV5-1 and TRBJ2-2; D is uncertain. The V end was cut by 0 bases, the J end by 0 bases, with 6 bases between. CDR3 length: 15 residues. Per the germline V gene, CDR1 is SGHRS and CDR2 is YFSETQ. This CDR3 reads CASSLGPPNTGELFF. The CDR3 nucleotides are TGCGCCAGCAGCTTGGGGCCGCCGAACACCGGGGAGCTGTTTTTT.

V is TRBV27 and J is TRBJ2-1; a possible D gene is TRBD1 (6 bases). With 8 bases removed from V and 7 bases from J, the gap between germline ends came to 21 bases. The germline V gene has CDR1 MNHEY and CDR2 SMNVEV (reference sequence). This CDR3 is built from 15 residues. CDR3 bases: TGTGCCAGCGGCCCCGTTGGGGGCGAGGGGAATGAGCAGTTCTTC. It encodes CASGPVGGEGNEQFF.

V and J are TRBV6-5 and TRBJ2-5; D unclear. The V gene lost 6 bases and the J gene lost 5 bases, with 10 bases spanning the gap. The CDR3 length is 12 residues. The germline gives CDR1 MNHEY, CDR2 SVGAGI. The CDR3 loop is CASSNVGETQYF. The CDR3 nucleotides read TGTGCCAGCAGCAACGTCGGGGAGACCCAGTACTTC.

Written as DNA, the CDR3 is TGTGCCAGTAGTCCGCCCGGGGCGGGGTCCGAGCAGTACTTC. This sequence encodes CASSPPGAGSEQYF. This sequence joins TRBV19 and TRBJ2-7; possibly TRBD2 for D (6 bases). Germline V CDR1 and CDR2: LNHDA, SQIVND (reference sequence). V gave up 5 bases and J gave up 6 bases, with 17 bases separating them. The CDR3 sequence is 14 residues long.